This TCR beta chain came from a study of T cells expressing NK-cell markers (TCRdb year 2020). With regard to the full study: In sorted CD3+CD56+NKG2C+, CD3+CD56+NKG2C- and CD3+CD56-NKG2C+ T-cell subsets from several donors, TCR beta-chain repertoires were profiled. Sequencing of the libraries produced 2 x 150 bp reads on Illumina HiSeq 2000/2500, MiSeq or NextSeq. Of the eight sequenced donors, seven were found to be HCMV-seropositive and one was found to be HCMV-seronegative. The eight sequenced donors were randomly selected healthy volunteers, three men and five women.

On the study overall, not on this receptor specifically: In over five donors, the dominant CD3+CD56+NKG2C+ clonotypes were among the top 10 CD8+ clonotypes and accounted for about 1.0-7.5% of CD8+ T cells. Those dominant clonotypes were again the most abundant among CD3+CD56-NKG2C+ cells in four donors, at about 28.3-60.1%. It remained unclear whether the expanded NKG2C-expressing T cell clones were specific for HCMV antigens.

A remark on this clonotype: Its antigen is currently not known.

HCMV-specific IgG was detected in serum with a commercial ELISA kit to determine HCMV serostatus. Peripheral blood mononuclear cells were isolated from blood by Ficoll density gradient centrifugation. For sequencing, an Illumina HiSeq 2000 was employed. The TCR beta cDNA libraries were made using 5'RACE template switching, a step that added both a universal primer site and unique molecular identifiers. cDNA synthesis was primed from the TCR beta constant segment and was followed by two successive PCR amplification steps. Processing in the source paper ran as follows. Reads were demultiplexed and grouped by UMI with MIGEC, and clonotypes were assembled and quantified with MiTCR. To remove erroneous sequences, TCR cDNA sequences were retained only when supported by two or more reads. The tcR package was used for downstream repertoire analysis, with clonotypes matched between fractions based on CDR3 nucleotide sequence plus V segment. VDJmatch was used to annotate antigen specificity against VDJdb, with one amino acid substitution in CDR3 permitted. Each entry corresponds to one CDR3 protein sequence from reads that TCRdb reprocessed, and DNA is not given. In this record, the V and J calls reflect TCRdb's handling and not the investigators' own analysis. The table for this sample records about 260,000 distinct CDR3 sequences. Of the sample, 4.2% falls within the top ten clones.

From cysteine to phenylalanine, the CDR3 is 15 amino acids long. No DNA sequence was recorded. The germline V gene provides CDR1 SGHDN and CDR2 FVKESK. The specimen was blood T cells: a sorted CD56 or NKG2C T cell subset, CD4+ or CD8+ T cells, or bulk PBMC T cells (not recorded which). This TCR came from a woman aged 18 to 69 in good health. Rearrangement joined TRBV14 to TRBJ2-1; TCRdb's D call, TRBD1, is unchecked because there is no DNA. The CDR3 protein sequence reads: CASSQGYRGRNEQFF.